These T cell receptor beta chains were read from a single sample in a study of T-cell memory formation after mild COVID-19. TCRdb re-derived calls from the 5' RACE reads in MiXCR, one entry per CDR3 protein. The top ten hold roughly 14% of the sample, which has just over 400,000 distinct CDR3 sequences, 20% to 25% seen once. Sequencing input: PBMCs or a T cell subset sorted from them (not recorded which). The receptors shown here come from an adult woman who had mild COVID-19 (a few samples of this study predate the infection). Cell type and time point are not known. Both conserved end residues are part of each CDR3. The D gene is left open where the match is weak. Clone size appears in some rows only: once, few, many, or a class for an expanded clone.

v_call: TRBV7-3; d_call: TRBD1; j_call: TRBJ2-1; clone_size: -; cdr3_nt: TGTGCCAGCAGCAACTCAGGGGGCCGAGAGCAGTTATTC; cdr3_aa: CASSNSGGREQLF
v_call: TRBV7-9; d_call: TRBD2; j_call: TRBJ2-1; clone_size: many; cdr3_nt: TGTGCCAGCAGCTTTAGGGCTAGCGGCAACAATGAGCAGTTCTTC; cdr3_aa: CASSFRASGNNEQFF
v_call: TRBV7-9; d_call: -; j_call: TRBJ2-6; clone_size: few; cdr3_nt: TGTGCCAGCAGCGTTCCCTACCGTGCGCCATCTGTCCCTGGGGCCAACGTCCTGACTTTC; cdr3_aa: CASSVPYRAPSVPGANVLTF
v_call: TRBV7-6; d_call: TRBD2; j_call: TRBJ2-2; clone_size: -; cdr3_nt: TGTGCCAGCAGCTTCGCGGCCAGCGGGGCAGGAACCGGGGAGCTGTTTTTT; cdr3_aa: CASSFAASGAGTGELFF
v_call: TRBV2; d_call: TRBD2; j_call: TRBJ2-1; clone_size: -; cdr3_nt: TGTGCCAGCAGCCGTAGCGGGGGCCCCTACAATGAGCAGTTCTTC; cdr3_aa: CASSRSGGPYNEQFF
v_call: TRBV9; d_call: -; j_call: TRBJ2-6; clone_size: many; cdr3_nt: TGTGCCAGCAGCCCCGCCTCTGGGGCCAACGTCCTGACTTTC; cdr3_aa: CASSPASGANVLTF
v_call: TRBV18; d_call: -; j_call: TRBJ1-5; clone_size: -; cdr3_nt: TGTGCCAGCTCACGAGATAGCAATCAGCCCCAGCATTTT; cdr3_aa: CASSRDSNQPQHF
v_call: TRBV7-3; d_call: TRBD2; j_call: TRBJ2-1; clone_size: -; cdr3_nt: TGTGCCAGCAGCTTAAGCGTAGCGGGGGGTTCCTCCTACAATGAGCAGTTCTTC; cdr3_aa: CASSLSVAGGSSYNEQFF
v_call: TRBV20-1; d_call: -; j_call: TRBJ1-1; clone_size: few; cdr3_nt: TGCAGTGCTAGACACCCGGGTTCGCAGACTGAAGCTTTCTTT; cdr3_aa: CSARHPGSQTEAFF
v_call: TRBV12-3/TRBV12-4; d_call: -; j_call: TRBJ1-5; clone_size: few; cdr3_nt: TGTGCCAGCAATGAAGGGCTGAGCAATCAGCCCCAGCATTTT; cdr3_aa: CASNEGLSNQPQHF
v_call: TRBV29-1; d_call: TRBD2; j_call: TRBJ2-3; clone_size: -; cdr3_nt: TGCAGCGCTTCTAGCGGGTCATTCACAGATACGCAGTATTTT; cdr3_aa: CSASSGSFTDTQYF
v_call: TRBV29-1; d_call: TRBD2; j_call: TRBJ2-5; clone_size: many; cdr3_nt: TGCAGCGTTGAACCCGCAGGGAGGGTGGAGACCCAGTACTTC; cdr3_aa: CSVEPAGRVETQYF
v_call: TRBV6-5; d_call: -; j_call: TRBJ2-1; clone_size: -; cdr3_nt: TGTGCCAGCAAGGGGGATACCTTCGTCGGCTCCTACAATGAGCAGTTCTTC; cdr3_aa: CASKGDTFVGSYNEQFF
v_call: TRBV19; d_call: -; j_call: TRBJ2-2; clone_size: -; cdr3_nt: TGTGCCAGCCTATGGAACACCGGGGAGCTTTTTTTT; cdr3_aa: CASLWNTGELFF
v_call: TRBV3-1; d_call: -; j_call: TRBJ1-1; clone_size: many; cdr3_nt: TGTGCCTCTCATTCGGGGGCCCATACGGTGAACACTGAAGCTTTCTTT; cdr3_aa: CASHSGAHTVNTEAFF
v_call: TRBV4-2; d_call: TRBD2; j_call: TRBJ2-1; clone_size: few; cdr3_nt: TGTGCCAGCAGCCACGACGGACTAGACTACAATGAGCAGTTCTTC; cdr3_aa: CASSHDGLDYNEQFF
v_call: TRBV27; d_call: TRBD2; j_call: TRBJ2-5; clone_size: -; cdr3_nt: TGTGCCAGCAGTTTTTTTAGCGGGAACCAAGAGACCCAGTACTTC; cdr3_aa: CASSFFSGNQETQYF
v_call: TRBV5-6; d_call: TRBD2; j_call: TRBJ2-7; clone_size: -; cdr3_nt: TGTGCCAGCAGCTTGGCCACTAGCGGGAGTTGGCTCTACGAGCAGTACTTC; cdr3_aa: CASSLATSGSWLYEQYF
v_call: TRBV10-3; d_call: -; j_call: TRBJ1-2; clone_size: -; cdr3_nt: TGTGCCTCCTCAGCGGGGGCGCAAGGCGGCTACACCTTC; cdr3_aa: CASSAGAQGGYTF
v_call: TRBV4-2; d_call: TRBD1; j_call: TRBJ1-2; clone_size: few; cdr3_nt: TGTGCCAGCAGCCCTTTCCGACAGGGTTACTATGGCTACACCTTC; cdr3_aa: CASSPFRQGYYGYTF
v_call: TRBV6-2/TRBV6-3; d_call: -; j_call: TRBJ2-1; clone_size: -; cdr3_nt: TGTGCCAGCAGCCGGACTACCTCCTACAATGAGCAGTTCTTC; cdr3_aa: CASSRTTSYNEQFF
v_call: TRBV12-3/TRBV12-4; d_call: -; j_call: TRBJ2-1; clone_size: -; cdr3_nt: TGTGCCAGCAGCCTACGACAGGCCCTCATCCCTGAGCAGTTCTTC; cdr3_aa: CASSLRQALIPEQFF